This T cell receptor beta chain was captured by sequencing in a study of response to subunit inactivated influenza vaccine. Notes on the study in general: The study's authors posited that every seasonal influenza vaccination enlists few new T cells.

TCRdb reprocessed the RT-PCR reads via MiXCR and lists one record per CDR3 protein. Of hundreds of thousands of distinct CDR3 sequences detected, 25% appear once; the ten largest clones hold 1.9%. Details on this clonotype: Antigen unknown.

In germline, CDR1 is SGHAT, CDR2 FQDESV (reference sequence). With V trimmed by 1 base and J by 0 bases, 7 bases remained unmatched. The CDR3 totals 18 residues. The chain has TRBV11-1 and TRBJ2-4, with 9 bases fitting TRBD1. The receptor was isolated from a man aged 50 to 60 who received an inactivated influenza vaccine. This material consisted of CD4+ T cells sorted from PBMCs, taken 5 to 6 days after vaccination. For the CDR3, the DNA is TGTGCCAGCAGCTTAGAAGGGACAGGGAGCCTAGCCAAAAACATTCAGTACTTC. It encodes CASSLEGTGSLAKNIQYF.